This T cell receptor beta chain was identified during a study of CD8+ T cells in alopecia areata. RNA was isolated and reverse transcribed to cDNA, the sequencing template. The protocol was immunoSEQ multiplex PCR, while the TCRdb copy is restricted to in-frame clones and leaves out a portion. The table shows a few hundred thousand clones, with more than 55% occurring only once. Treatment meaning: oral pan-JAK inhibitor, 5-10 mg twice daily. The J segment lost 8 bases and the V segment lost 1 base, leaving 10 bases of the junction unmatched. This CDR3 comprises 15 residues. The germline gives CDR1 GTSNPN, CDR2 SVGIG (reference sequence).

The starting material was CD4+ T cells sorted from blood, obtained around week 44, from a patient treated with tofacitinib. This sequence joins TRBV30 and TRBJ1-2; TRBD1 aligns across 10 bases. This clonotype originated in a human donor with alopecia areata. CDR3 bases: TGTGCCTGGAGTGAGAGGGGACAGGGGATGATCGGCTACACCTTC. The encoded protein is CAWSERGQGMIGYTF.